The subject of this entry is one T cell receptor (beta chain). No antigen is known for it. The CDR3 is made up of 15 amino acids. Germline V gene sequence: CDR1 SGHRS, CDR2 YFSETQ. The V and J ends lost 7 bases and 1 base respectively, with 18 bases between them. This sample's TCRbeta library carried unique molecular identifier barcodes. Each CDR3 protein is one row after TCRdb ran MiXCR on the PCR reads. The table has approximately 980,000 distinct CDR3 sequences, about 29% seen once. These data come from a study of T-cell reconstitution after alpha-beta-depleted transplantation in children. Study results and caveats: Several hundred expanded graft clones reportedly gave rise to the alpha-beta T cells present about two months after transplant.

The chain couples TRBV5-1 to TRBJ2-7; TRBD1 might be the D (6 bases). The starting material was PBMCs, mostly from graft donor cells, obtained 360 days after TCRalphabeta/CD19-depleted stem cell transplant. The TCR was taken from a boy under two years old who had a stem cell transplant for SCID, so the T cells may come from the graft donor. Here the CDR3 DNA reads TGCGCCAGCGGCACAGGGCAGGCCGCTTCCTACGAGCAGTACTTC. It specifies CASGTGQAASYEQYF.